These 30 T cell receptor beta chains were sequenced from one sample in a study of CD4 T cells in relation to SARS-CoV-2 and coronaviruses (dated by TCRdb to the early 2020s). The library was obtained by the immunoSEQ multiplex PCR assay. The source is immuneACCESS, and TCRdb retained only in-frame sequences with V and J called. Part of the clones is not carried over; for the studies checked, unresolved V genes explain less than half of this, and the remainder is unexplained. The sample table holds 60,000 or so clones, of which about 94% were seen once. The biggest ten clones account for around 0.14% of the sample. CD4+ T cells from unexposed donors were collected before the COVID-19 pandemic (2011-2018). The specimen was naive CD4+ T cells from PBMCs. Read against the paper, the sample's cell subset or site label means: naive CD4+ T cells isolated by negative enrichment. The receptors here all came from a human donor in good health.

This chain connects TRBV7-9 to TRBJ1-4; TRBD1 is a possible D gene (5 bases). The ends were cut back, 5 bases at V and 4 bases at J, with 14 bases in the middle. CDR1 is SEHNR and CDR2 is FQNEAQ in the germline V gene (reference sequence). The CDR3 loop spans 15 amino acids. The CDR3 loop reads CASSPGHGGNEKLFF. The CDR3 DNA reads TGTGCCAGCAGCCCAGGACACGGGGGTAATGAAAAACTGTTTTTT.

This sequence joins TRBV10-3 and TRBJ2-1; D perhaps matches TRBD1 (5 bases). V shed 3 bases and J shed 0 bases, with 9 bases lying between them. This CDR3 spans 15 amino acids. Germline V gives CDR1 ENHRY, CDR2 SYGVKD. CDR3 DNA sequence: TGTGCCATCAGTGAAGGGGCTAGCTCCTACAATGAGCAGTTCTTC. Residues: CAISEGASSYNEQFF.

V is TRBV6-5 and J is TRBJ1-6, with 7 bases aligning to TRBD1. The CDR3 consists of 14 residues. The V segment lost 0 bases and the J segment 10 bases; nucleotides outside the gene matches: 3. The germline V gene has CDR1 MNHEY and CDR2 SVGAGI. This CDR3 is CASSYSDRPSPLHF. The CDR3 region has the DNA TGTGCCAGCAGTTACTCGGACAGGCCCTCACCCCTCCACTTT.

This chain links TRBV5-6 with TRBJ2-3, with TRBD2 matching over 8 bases. Trimming cost V 2 bases and J 1 base; bases outside gene matches: 9. The CDR3 has 17 residues. The germline V gene encodes CDR1 SGHDT and CDR2 YYEEEE. The CDR3 reads CASSFFVLAGRTDTQYF. The DNA of the CDR3 is TGTGCCAGCAGCTTCTTCGTGCTAGCGGGCCGCACAGATACGCAGTATTTT.

This clone showed up just once. The chain links TRBV5-4 to TRBJ2-7; TRBD1 is a possible D gene (7 bases). Trimming shortened V by 1 base and J by 4 bases, and 18 bases separated the two germline ends. The CDR3 extends over 16 amino acids. CDR1 and CDR2 from the germline V gene are SGHNT and YYREEE (reference sequence). The DNA of the CDR3 is TGTGCCAGCAGCTTGATGACAGGGAGGATTGGGTACGAGCAGTACTTC. It encodes CASSLMTGRIGYEQYF.

The chain combines TRBV15 with TRBJ1-2, with a possible D match to TRBD1 (6 bases). Trimming stripped 0 bases from V and 2 bases from J, with 16 bases between. The CDR3 extends over 17 amino acids. Germline values: CDR1 LNHNV, CDR2 YYDKDF (reference sequence). The CDR3 loop is CATSRDRTERGNYGYTF. As DNA, the CDR3 is TGTGCCACCAGCAGAGATCGGACCGAAAGGGGGAACTATGGCTACACCTTC.

The chain recombines TRBV27 with TRBJ1-1, with no clear D. V dropped 6 bases and J dropped 0 bases, with 8 bases sitting between them. Germline loops: CDR1 MNHEY, CDR2 SMNVEV (reference sequence). This CDR3 is built from 13 residues. The CDR3, as DNA: TGTGCCAGCAGGCCCAAAGTGAACACTGAAGCTTTCTTT. Protein: CASRPKVNTEAFF.

The V gene is TRBV6-5, the J gene TRBJ2-3; D is uncertain. This CDR3 has 12 amino acids. The germline V gene has CDR1 MNHEY and CDR2 SVGAGI. Trimming removed 0 bases from V and 6 bases from J, with 4 bases in between. DNA for the CDR3: TGTGCCAGCAGTTACTCGGGGGATACGCAGTATTTT. It specifies CASSYSGDTQYF.

The chain recombines TRBV28 with TRBJ2-1; D possibly corresponds to TRBD1 (9 bases). V was clipped by 6 bases and J by 4 bases, with 31 bases between them. Per germline, CDR1 MDHEN and CDR2 SYDVKM. CDR3 length: 20 amino acids. DNA of the CDR3: TGTGCCAGCAGCCCCCGACAGGGGGTCTTGCGGGAGGAGGGATACAATGAGCAGTTCTTC. Amino acids: CASSPRQGVLREEGYNEQFF.

The rearrangement joins TRBV2 to TRBJ1-2, with 8 bases identical to TRBD1. V trimming: 4 bases; J trimming: 5 bases; junction bases outside the gene matches: 0. There are 12 residues in the CDR3. Germline V gene sequence: CDR1 SNHLY, CDR2 FYNNEI. This chain's CDR3 is CASSGQGYGYTF. The CDR3 coding sequence is TGTGCCAGCAGTGGACAGGGGTATGGCTACACCTTC.

The genes are TRBV11-3 and TRBJ2-3; the D gene is possibly TRBD2 (6 bases). Germline assignment: CDR1 SGHNT and CDR2 YENEEA. V was shortened by 4 bases and J by 4 bases, with 15 bases between the two germline ends. There are 15 residues in the CDR3. The chain's CDR3 is CASSSVFGRADTQYF. In DNA, the CDR3 is TGTGCCAGCAGCTCCGTCTTCGGGAGAGCAGATACGCAGTATTTT. The full variable domain, its missing parts supplied by reference TRBV11-3 and TRBJ2-3, is EAGVVQSPRYKIIEKKQPVAFWCNPISGHNTLYWYLQNLGQGPELLIRYENEEAVDDSQLPKDRFSAERLKGVDSTLKIQPAELGDSAVYLCASSSVFGRADTQYFGPGTRLTVL.

This chain links TRBV24-1 with TRBJ2-2; a possible D gene is TRBD2 (6 bases). Germline V gene lookup returns CDR1 KGHDR and CDR2 SFDVKD. This CDR3 contains 14 residues. Between the trimmed V and J ends, which lost 4 bases and 5 bases, there was a span of 10 bases. CDR3 region: CATSEPGRTGELFF. The CDR3, as DNA: TGTGCCACCAGTGAACCAGGGAGGACCGGGGAGCTGTTTTTT.

V is TRBV28 and J is TRBJ2-5; D not certain. The CDR3 length is 12 residues. Trimming took off 8 bases at V and 5 bases at J, with 12 bases between the two ends. Germline values: CDR1 MDHEN, CDR2 SYDVKM. CDR3 sequence reads: CASALVAETQYF. CDR3 in DNA: TGTGCCAGCGCCTTAGTGGCTGAGACCCAGTACTTC.

The chain carries TRBV28 and TRBJ2-7; tentative D call: TRBD1 (6 bases). V was clipped by 6 bases and J by 2 bases, with 14 bases between them. Germline CDR1 and CDR2: MDHEN and SYDVKM. The CDR3 totals 14 residues. CDR3: CASRKGGSTYEQYF. CDR3 DNA: TGTGCCAGCAGAAAAGGGGGATCAACCTACGAGCAGTACTTC.

The chain uses TRBV7-2 and TRBJ1-2, with D hard to call. There are 14 residues in the CDR3. Germline V gene lookup returns CDR1 SGHTA and CDR2 FQGNSA. V was pared by 1 base and J by 8 bases, with 14 bases between. The CDR3 nucleotides are TGTGCCAGCAGCTTAGAATTTGGGGTAAAGGGCTACACCTTC. This sequence encodes CASSLEFGVKGYTF.

The chain employs TRBV6-5 and TRBJ2-5; 15 nucleotides line up with TRBD2. CDR3 size: 15 residues. Unmatched junction bases numbered 2, after V lost 2 bases and J lost 7 bases. CDR1 is MNHEY, CDR2 SVGAGI, per germline. For the CDR3, the DNA is TGTGCCAGCAGTTACGAGGGACTAGCGGGGGGGACCCAGTACTTC. It yields the protein CASSYEGLAGGTQYF.

This clone showed up just once. The chain couples TRBV3-1 (or the pseudogene TRBV3-2) to TRBJ1-2, with 9 bases identical to TRBD1. CDR3 length: 11 residues. The V and J ends lost 1 base and 14 bases, in that order; junction bases with no gene match: 2. Per germline, CDR1 LGHDT and CDR2 YNNKEL (reference sequence). The CDR3 sequence: CASSQGQGETF. The CDR3 DNA follows: TGTGCCAGCAGCCAAGGACAGGGGGAAACCTTC.

The chain couples TRBV27 to TRBJ2-4, with 8 bases lining up with TRBD2. The germline CDR1 and CDR2 sequences are MNHEY and SMNVEV (reference sequence). The CDR3 is made up of 11 amino acids. V lost 6 bases and J lost 14; bases outside the gene matches: 6. The CDR3 sequence: CASSQRGWKYF. The CDR3, as DNA: TGTGCCAGCAGCCAGCGGGGGTGGAAGTACTTC.

The V gene is TRBV13, the J gene TRBJ2-5, with TRBD1 matching 7 bases. The V gene's germline CDR1 is PRHDT and CDR2 FYEKMQ (reference sequence). This CDR3 contains 15 residues. V shed 4 bases, J shed 9 bases, and the junction held 14 bases outside the gene matches. This CDR3 is CASSSIGETGKAQYF. The CDR3 DNA is TGTGCCAGCAGCTCTATTGGAGAGACAGGGAAGGCCCAGTACTTC.

The rearrangement joins TRBV28 to TRBJ2-7, with 10 bases lining up with TRBD1. The CDR3 has 15 residues. V shed 6 bases and J 7 bases; nucleotides not matched to a gene: 12. Looked up from germline, CDR1 is MDHEN and CDR2 is SYDVKM. Here the CDR3 reads CASRRRRDRGREQYF. CDR3 bases: TGTGCCAGCAGGCGTCGCCGGGACAGGGGTAGGGAGCAGTACTTC.

This chain links TRBV28 with TRBJ1-2; 8 bases fit TRBD1. This CDR3 has 14 residues. J gave up 7 bases and V 1 base, and 5 bases lay outside the gene matches. Per the germline V gene, CDR1 is MDHEN and CDR2 is SYDVKM. The CDR3 is CASSLSGGVGGYTF. As DNA, the CDR3 is TGTGCCAGCAGTTTATCAGGGGGCGTTGGTGGCTACACCTTC.

The genes are TRBV24-1 and TRBJ1-2; the D is unclear. V lost 4 bases, J lost 5 bases, and 4 bases lay in between. CDR3 size: 11 residues. CDR1 is KGHDR, CDR2 SFDVKD, per germline. Here the CDR3 reads CATSDLYGYTF. The CDR3 bases are TGTGCCACCAGTGACTTATATGGCTACACCTTC.

V is TRBV5-5 and J is TRBJ2-7; possible D gene TRBD2, 6 bases. Trimming took 5 bases from V and 2 from J, leaving 17 bases between them. The germline V gene encodes CDR1 SGHKS and CDR2 YYEKEE (reference sequence). The CDR3 totals 15 residues. This chain's CDR3 is CASRPGGRGTYEQYF. The CDR3 DNA follows: TGTGCCAGCAGACCCGGGGGTAGAGGGACCTACGAGCAGTACTTC.

The chain combines TRBV4-2 with TRBJ2-3, with 12 bases identical to TRBD2. The CDR3 is made up of 17 amino acids. Germline V gives CDR1 LGHNA, CDR2 YNFKEQ. V shed 1 base and J 2 bases; nucleotides not matched to a gene: 4. The CDR3 bases are TGTGCCAGCAGCCAAGGCCTAGCGGGAGGGACCACAGATACGCAGTATTTT. Amino acids: CASSQGLAGGTTDTQYF.

In its sample, this clone was seen once. CDR3 in amino acids: CASSALLAGGTGELFF. The CDR3 nucleotides are TGTGCCAGCAGCGCCCTACTAGCGGGAGGGACCGGGGAGCTGTTTTTT. V gene TRBV9 combines with J gene TRBJ2-2; 13 nucleotides align to TRBD2. The CDR3 length is 16 residues. Looked up from germline, CDR1 is SGDLS and CDR2 is YYNGEE. The junction had 4 bases not matched to a gene; V was cut back by 3 bases and J by 5 bases.

V and J are TRBV30 and TRBJ1-4; TRBD1 is a possible D gene (5 bases). The CDR3 contains 17 residues. Per germline, CDR1 GTSNPN and CDR2 SVGIG (reference sequence). V was trimmed by 0 bases and J by 0 bases, leaving 14 bases between them. The CDR3 protein is CAWSVRGGEATNEKLFF. As DNA, the CDR3 is TGTGCCTGGAGTGTACGGGGCGGGGAAGCAACTAATGAAAAACTGTTTTTT.

This clone has a single count. V and J are TRBV7-2 and TRBJ1-4; D might be TRBD1 (5 bases). V dropped 1 base and J dropped 12 bases, with 21 bases sitting between them. The length of the CDR3 is 16 residues. Germline V gene lookup returns CDR1 SGHTA and CDR2 FQGNSA. For the CDR3, the DNA is TGTGCCAGCAGCTTAGATCGGCAGGGCCTCATGACGCAACTGTTTTTT. Protein: CASSLDRQGLMTQLFF.

The V gene is TRBV6-5, the J gene TRBJ1-2, with 7 bases fitting TRBD1. CDR3 length: 12 amino acids. J gave up 8 bases and V 10 bases, and 10 bases lay outside the gene matches. From germline, CDR1 is MNHEY and CDR2 SVGAGI. CDR3 in DNA: TGTGCCACTACGGGACAGATGGAAGGCTACACCTTC. Its translation: CATTGQMEGYTF.

This chain connects TRBV5-6 to TRBJ2-7, with a weak D call TRBD1 (5 bases). Germline V gene lookup returns CDR1 SGHDT and CDR2 YYEEEE. This CDR3 region has 15 residues. With 2 bases removed from V and 0 bases from J, the gap between germline ends came to 12 bases. Here the CDR3 DNA reads TGTGCCAGCAGCTTCGTGGACAAGAGCTCCTACGAGCAGTACTTC. Protein: CASSFVDKSSYEQYF.

The genes are TRBV2 and TRBJ2-5; D may be TRBD1 (6 bases). The CDR3 is made up of 13 amino acids. CDR1 and CDR2 (germline): SNHLY, FYNNEI. Trimming removed 6 bases at V and 3 bases at J, with 11 bases between. The CDR3 sequence is CASSDRLKETQYF. The CDR3 DNA reads TGTGCCAGCAGCGACAGGTTGAAAGAGACCCAGTACTTC.